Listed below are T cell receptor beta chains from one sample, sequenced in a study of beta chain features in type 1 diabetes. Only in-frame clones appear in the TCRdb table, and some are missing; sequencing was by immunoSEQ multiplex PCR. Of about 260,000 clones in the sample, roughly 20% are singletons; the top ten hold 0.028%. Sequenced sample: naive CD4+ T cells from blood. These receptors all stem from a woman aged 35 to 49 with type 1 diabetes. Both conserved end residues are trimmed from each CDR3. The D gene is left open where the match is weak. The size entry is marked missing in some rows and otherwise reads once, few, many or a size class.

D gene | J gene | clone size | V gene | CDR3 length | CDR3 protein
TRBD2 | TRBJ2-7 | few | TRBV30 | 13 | AWKGTSGLRYEQY
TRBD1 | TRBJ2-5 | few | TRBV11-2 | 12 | ASSMGQGQETQY
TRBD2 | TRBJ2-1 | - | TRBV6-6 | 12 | ASITGTSESEQF
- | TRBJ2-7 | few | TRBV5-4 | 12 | ASSKGGDTYEQY
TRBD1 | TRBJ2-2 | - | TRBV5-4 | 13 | ASSEGQGIGGELF
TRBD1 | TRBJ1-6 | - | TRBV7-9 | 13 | ASSSLDRGVSPLH
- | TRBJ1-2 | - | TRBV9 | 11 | ASSQGPNYGYT
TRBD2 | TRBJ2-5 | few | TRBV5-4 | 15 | ASSLAGLAGTQETQY
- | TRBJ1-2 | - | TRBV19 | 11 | ASSGPGGYGYT
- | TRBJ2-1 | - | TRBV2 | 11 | ASSEASYNEQF
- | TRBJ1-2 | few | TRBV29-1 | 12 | SAHPPDRPYGYT
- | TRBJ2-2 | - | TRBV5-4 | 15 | ASSWGGGQWNTGELF
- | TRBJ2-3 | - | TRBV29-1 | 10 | RVGEPIDTQY
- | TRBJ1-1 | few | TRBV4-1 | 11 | ASSQVRGTEAF
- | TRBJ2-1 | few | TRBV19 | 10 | ASSTLYNEQF